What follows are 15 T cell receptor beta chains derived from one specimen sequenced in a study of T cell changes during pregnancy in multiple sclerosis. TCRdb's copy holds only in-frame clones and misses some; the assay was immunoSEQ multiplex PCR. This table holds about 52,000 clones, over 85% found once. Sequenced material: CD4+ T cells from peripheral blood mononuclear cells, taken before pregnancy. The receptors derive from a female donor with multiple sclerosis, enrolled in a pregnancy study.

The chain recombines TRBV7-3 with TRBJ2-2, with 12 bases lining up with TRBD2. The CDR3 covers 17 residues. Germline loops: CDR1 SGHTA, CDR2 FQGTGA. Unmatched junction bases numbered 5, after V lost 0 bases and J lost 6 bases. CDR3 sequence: CASSLTKTSGRAGELFF. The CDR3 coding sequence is TGTGCCAGCAGCTTAACCAAGACTAGCGGGAGAGCCGGGGAGCTGTTTTTT. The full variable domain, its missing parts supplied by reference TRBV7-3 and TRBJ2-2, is GAGVSQTPSNKVTEKGKYVELRCDPISGHTALYWYRQSLGQGPEFLIYFQGTGAADDSGLPNDRFFAVRPEGSVSTLKIQRTERGDSAVYLCASSLTKTSGRAGELFFGEGSRLTVL.

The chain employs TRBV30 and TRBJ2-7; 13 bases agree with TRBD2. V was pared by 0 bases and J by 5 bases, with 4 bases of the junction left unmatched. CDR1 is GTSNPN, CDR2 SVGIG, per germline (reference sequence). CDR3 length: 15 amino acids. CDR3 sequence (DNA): TGTGCCTGGAGTGTTACTAGCGGGAGGGCCAACGAGCAGTACTTC. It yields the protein CAWSVTSGRANEQYF.

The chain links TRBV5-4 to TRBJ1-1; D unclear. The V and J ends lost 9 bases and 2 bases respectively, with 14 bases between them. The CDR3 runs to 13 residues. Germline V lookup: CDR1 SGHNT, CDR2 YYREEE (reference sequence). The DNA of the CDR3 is TGTGCCACCGGGGTCCGTGTTAACACTGAAGCTTTCTTT. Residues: CATGVRVNTEAFF. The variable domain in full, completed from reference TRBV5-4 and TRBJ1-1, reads ETGVTQSPTHLIKTRGQQVTLRCSSQSGHNTVSWYQQALGQGPQFIFQYYREEENGRGNFPPRFSGLQFPNYSSELNVNALELDDSALYLCATGVRVNTEAFFGQGTRLTVV.

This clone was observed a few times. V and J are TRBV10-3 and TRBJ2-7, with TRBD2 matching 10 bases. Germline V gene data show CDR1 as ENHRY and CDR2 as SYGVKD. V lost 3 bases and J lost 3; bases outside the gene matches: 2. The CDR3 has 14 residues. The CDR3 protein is CAISDQREGYEQYF. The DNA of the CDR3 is TGTGCCATCAGTGATCAGCGGGAGGGCTACGAGCAGTACTTC.

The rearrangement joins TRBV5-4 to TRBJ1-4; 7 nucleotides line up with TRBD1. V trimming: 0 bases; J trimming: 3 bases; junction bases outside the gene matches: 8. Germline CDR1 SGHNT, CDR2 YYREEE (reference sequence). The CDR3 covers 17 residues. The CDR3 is CASSLGQGRRANEKLFF. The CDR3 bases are TGTGCCAGCAGCTTGGGACAGGGAAGGCGGGCTAATGAAAAACTGTTTTTT. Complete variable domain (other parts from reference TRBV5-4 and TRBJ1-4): ETGVTQSPTHLIKTRGQQVTLRCSSQSGHNTVSWYQQALGQGPQFIFQYYREEENGRGNFPPRFSGLQFPNYSSELNVNALELDDSALYLCASSLGQGRRANEKLFFGSGTQLSVL.

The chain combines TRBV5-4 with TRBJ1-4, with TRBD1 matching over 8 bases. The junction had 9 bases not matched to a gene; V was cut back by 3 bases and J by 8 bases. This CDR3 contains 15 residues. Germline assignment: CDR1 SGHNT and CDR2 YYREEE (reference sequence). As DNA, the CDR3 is TGTGCCAGCAGCTGGGGCGGGACAGGTCGGGAAAAACTGTTTTTT. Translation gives CASSWGGTGREKLFF.

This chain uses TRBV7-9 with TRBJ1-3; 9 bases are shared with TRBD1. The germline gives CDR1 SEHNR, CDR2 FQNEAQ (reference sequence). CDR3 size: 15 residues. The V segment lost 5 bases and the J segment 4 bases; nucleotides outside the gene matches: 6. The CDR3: CASSGTDRGGNTIYF. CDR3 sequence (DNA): TGTGCCAGCAGCGGAACGGACAGGGGAGGAAACACCATATATTTT.

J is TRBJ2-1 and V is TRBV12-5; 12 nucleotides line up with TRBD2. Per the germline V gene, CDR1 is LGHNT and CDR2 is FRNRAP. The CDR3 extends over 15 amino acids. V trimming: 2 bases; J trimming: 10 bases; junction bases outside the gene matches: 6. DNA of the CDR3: TGTGCTAGTGGTTTGTTCCTAGCGGGAGGGGGCGAGCAGTTCTTC. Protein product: CASGLFLAGGGEQFF.

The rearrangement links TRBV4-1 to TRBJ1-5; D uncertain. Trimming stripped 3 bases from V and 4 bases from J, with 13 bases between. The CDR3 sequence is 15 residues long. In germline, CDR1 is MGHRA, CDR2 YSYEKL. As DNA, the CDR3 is TGCGCCAGCAGCCATCCCGGGAACGCAAATCAGCCCCAGCATTTT. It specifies CASSHPGNANQPQHF.

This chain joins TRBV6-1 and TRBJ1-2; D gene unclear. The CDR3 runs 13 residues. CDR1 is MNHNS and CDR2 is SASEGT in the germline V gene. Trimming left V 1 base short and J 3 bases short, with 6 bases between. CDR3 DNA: TGTGCCAGCAGTGAAGGGCCATACTATGGCTACACCTTC. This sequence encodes CASSEGPYYGYTF.

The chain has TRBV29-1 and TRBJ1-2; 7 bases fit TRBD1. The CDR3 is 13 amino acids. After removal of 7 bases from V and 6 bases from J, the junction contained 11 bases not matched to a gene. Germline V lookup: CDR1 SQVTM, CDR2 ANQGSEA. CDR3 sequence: CSAGDSMINGYTF. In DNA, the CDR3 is TGCAGCGCAGGGGACAGCATGATAAATGGCTACACCTTC. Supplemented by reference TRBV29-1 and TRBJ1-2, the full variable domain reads SAVISQKPSRDICQRGTSLTIQCQVDSQVTMMFWYRQQPGQSLTLIATANQGSEATYESGFVIDKFPISRPNLTFSTLTVSNMSPEDSSIYLCSAGDSMINGYTFGSGTRLTVV.

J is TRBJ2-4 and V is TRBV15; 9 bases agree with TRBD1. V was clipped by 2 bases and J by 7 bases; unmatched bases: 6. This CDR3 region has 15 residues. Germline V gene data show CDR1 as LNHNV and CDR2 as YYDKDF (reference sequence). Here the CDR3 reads CATSRYGTGLNIQYF. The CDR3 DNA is TGTGCCACCAGCAGATATGGGACAGGGCTTAACATTCAGTACTTC.

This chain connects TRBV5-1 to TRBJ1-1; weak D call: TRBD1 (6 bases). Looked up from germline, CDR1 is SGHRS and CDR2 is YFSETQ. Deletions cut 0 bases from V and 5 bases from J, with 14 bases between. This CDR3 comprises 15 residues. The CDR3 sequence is CASSLETGGLTEAFF. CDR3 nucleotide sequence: TGCGCCAGCAGCTTGGAGACAGGAGGTTTGACTGAAGCTTTCTTT.

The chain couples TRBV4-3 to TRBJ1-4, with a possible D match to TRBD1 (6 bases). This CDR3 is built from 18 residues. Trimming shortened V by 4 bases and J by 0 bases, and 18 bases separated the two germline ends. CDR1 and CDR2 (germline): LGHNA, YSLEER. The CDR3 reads CASSLGPGQGTTNEKLFF. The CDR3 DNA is TGCGCCAGCAGCCTAGGACCGGGACAAGGAACAACTAATGAAAAACTGTTTTTT.

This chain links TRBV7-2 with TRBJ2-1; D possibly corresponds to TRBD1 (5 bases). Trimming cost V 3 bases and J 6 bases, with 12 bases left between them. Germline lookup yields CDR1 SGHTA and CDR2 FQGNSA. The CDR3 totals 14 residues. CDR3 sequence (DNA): TGTGCCAGCAGCTTCTTACGGACATCCAATGAGCAGTTCTTC. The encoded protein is CASSFLRTSNEQFF.